This TCR beta chain came from a study of T cell responses to AZD1222 COVID-19 vaccine. General study results and limits: Of the AZD1222 recipients, only 5 to 7 were seropositive at baseline. Repertoire samples came only from after the peak T cell response.

Concerning this clone itself: What it binds is unknown. Other nucleotide sequences from this sample produce the same CDR3.

Sequenced by immunoSEQ multiplex PCR; TCRdb stores in-frame clones only, minus some. The sample includes 80,000 to 100,000 clones, roughly 87% of them seen just once. Germline CDR1 reads ENHRY; CDR2 reads SYGVKD. V dropped 0 bases and J dropped 0 bases, with 11 bases sitting between them. CDR3 length: 16 amino acids. The gene calls are TRBV10-3 and TRBJ1-2; maybe TRBD1 (5 bases). This sequence originates from an adult in good health. Material: peripheral blood, obtained on day 0 of AZD1222 vaccination. CDR3 DNA: TGTGCCATCAGTGAGTCGGGGCAGGGAGCTAACTATGGCTACACCTTC. Translation gives CAISESGQGANYGYTF.